This T cell receptor beta chain was observed in a study of blood T cell repertoires in COVID-19. Overall study: COVID-19 samples collected from the United States, Italy and Spain covered acute and convalescent phases. PBMCs, B-cell-depleted T cells, or T cells were the source of the cDNA or gDNA that made up the material.

J lost 3 bases, V lost 6 bases, and 2 bases had no gene match. CDR3 length: 13 amino acids. This clone has only a few counts. Authors' processing steps: Amplification of reference gene primers provided the estimated nucleated cell counts. The protocol was immunoSEQ multiplex PCR, while the TCRdb copy is restricted to in-frame clones and leaves out a portion. V and J calls and clone size are those listed in that table; D and trimming were worked out from the DNA. Of approximately 190,000 clones in the sample, around 84% were seen once. Source material: peripheral blood. The J gene is TRBJ1-2, the V gene TRBV12-3 or TRBV12-4; 9 nucleotides match TRBD1. The clonotype was recovered from a human donor in a cohort sampled during active COVID-19. The CDR3 is CASRGTGYYGYTF. The CDR3 DNA is TGTGCCAGCAGGGGGACAGGGTACTATGGCTACACCTTC.